This entry is about one T cell receptor beta chain. Its antigen is unidentified. The CDR3 spans 16 residues. From germline, CDR1 is SGHVS and CDR2 FNYEAQ. With V trimmed by 0 bases and J by 4 bases, 2 bases remained unmatched. These data come from a study of blood T cells in healthy people across ages. General study points: Per million T cells, TCR beta diversity dropped about linearly as age rose. Because sorting was not performed, PBMCs prevented conclusive naive versus antigen-experienced comparison. The study found more naive CD4+ cells and higher diversity in long-lived than aged donors.

Together with a sample-barcoded 5' primer, a J-beta primer mix was included in a second PCR lasting roughly 6 to 12 cycles. TCRdb reprocessed the 5' RACE reads via MiXCR and lists one record per CDR3 protein. The table includes about 780,000 distinct CDR3 sequences, 46% detected once. The chain recombines TRBV7-6 with TRBJ2-2; TRBD1 matches 10 bases. Material: blood. The TCR comes from a man aged 80 or over in good health. The CDR3 loop reads CASSLARTGGTGELFF. The CDR3, as DNA: TGTGCCAGCAGCTTAGCGCGGACAGGGGGCACCGGGGAGCTGTTTTTT. The variable domain in full, with the rest retrieved from reference TRBV7-6 and TRBJ2-2, is GAGVSQSPRYKVTKRGQDVALRCDPISGHVSLYWYRQALGQGPEFLTYFNYEAQQDKSGLPNDRFSAERPEGSISTLTIQRTEQRDSAMYRCASSLARTGGTGELFFGEGSRLTVL.